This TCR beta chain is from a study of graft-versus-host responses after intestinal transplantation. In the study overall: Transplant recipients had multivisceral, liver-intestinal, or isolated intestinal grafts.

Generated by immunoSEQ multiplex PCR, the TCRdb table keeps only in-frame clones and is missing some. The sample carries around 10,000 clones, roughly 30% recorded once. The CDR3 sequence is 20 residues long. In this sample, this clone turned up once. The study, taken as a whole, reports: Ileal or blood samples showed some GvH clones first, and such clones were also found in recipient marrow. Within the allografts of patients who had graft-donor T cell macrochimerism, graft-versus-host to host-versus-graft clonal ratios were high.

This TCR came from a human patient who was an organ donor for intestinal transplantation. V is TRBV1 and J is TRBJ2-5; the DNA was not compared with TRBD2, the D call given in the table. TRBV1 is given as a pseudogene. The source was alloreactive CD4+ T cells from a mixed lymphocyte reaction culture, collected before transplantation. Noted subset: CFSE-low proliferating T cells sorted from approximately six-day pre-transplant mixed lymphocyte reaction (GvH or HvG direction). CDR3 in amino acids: CTSSQEGRTSGGRFQETQYF. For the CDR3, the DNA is TGCACCAGCAGCCAAGAGGGGCGAACTAGCGGGGGGCGCTTCCAAGAGACCCAGTACTTC.